Only one count was recorded for the clone carrying this T cell receptor (beta chain). Its antigen is not known. The entry originates in a study of post-analysis software for immune sequencing data. Study context: Clinical courses comprised relapsing-remitting, secondary progressive and progressive-relapsing multiple sclerosis. Study-wide results and limits: The study found significantly lower normalized Chao1 diversity in multiple sclerosis patients than in controls. When patients were compared with controls, about five TRBV segments were more frequent, TRBV5-6, TRBV5-1 and TRBV20-1 among them.

The TCR beta cDNA libraries contained unique molecular identifiers. When about 0.85 to 11 million T cells were used, they gave roughly 500,000 cDNA molecules. TCRdb reanalysed the PCR reads using MiXCR and keeps one entry per CDR3 protein. In the table there are about 770,000 distinct CDR3 sequences, about 45% of which are singletons. The germline V gene has CDR1 ENHRY and CDR2 SYGVKD. With V trimmed by 0 bases and J by 10 bases, 3 bases remained unmatched. The CDR3 runs to 13 residues. The J gene is TRBJ2-1, the V gene TRBV10-3; 7 bases fit TRBD2. Sequenced material: blood. The receptor was isolated from a girl aged 5-17 years with multiple sclerosis. The CDR3 is CAISESMTSEQFF. For the CDR3, the DNA is TGTGCCATCAGTGAGTCGATGACTAGCGAGCAGTTCTTC.